Listed below are T cell receptor beta chains from one sample, sequenced in a study of low-dose radiotherapy and immunotherapy resistance in tumors. TCRdb used MiXCR to reprocess the reads, holding one entry per CDR3 protein. The sample includes tens of thousands of distinct CDR3 sequences, about 12% of them seen just once. This specimen was PBMCs, taken before treatment. The receptors were gathered from a female donor with ovarian cancer. Both conserved end residues are part of each CDR3. A D gene is named only where the DNA matches it firmly. The size field is filled for only some rows; it gives once, few, many or a size class.

TRBV19	TRBD2	TRBJ2-3	14	NA	CASSIDPLLAAQYF	TGTGCCAGTAGTATAGACCCCCTACTAGCGGCGCAGTATTTT
TRBV27	NA	TRBJ2-4	14	many	CASSLDSAKNIQYF	TGTGCCAGCAGTTTAGATTCAGCCAAAAACATTCAGTACTTC
TRBV7-3	NA	TRBJ2-6	14	many	CASSSFSGANVLTF	TGTGCCAGCAGCTCGTTCTCTGGGGCCAACGTCCTGACTTTC
TRBV5-1	NA	TRBJ1-5	15	many	CASSVDGGSNQPQHF	TGCGCCAGCAGCGTCGACGGGGGGAGCAATCAGCCCCAGCATTTT
TRBV5-1	TRBD1	TRBJ2-7	15	many	CASSWGTGNSYEQYF	TGCGCCAGCAGCTGGGGGACAGGCAACTCCTACGAGCAGTACTTC
TRBV7-3	NA	TRBJ2-5	15	many	CASSPDAGARETQYF	TGTGCCAGCAGCCCCGATGCGGGGGCTAGGGAGACCCAGTACTTC
TRBV18	NA	TRBJ2-1	17	many	CASSPRTLISSYNEQFF	TGTGCCAGCTCACCGAGGACCTTAATAAGCTCCTACAATGAGCAGTTCTTC
TRBV3-1	TRBD1	TRBJ2-7	13	NA	CASSQEKGAEQYF	TGTGCCAGCAGCCAAGAGAAGGGGGCTGAACAGTACTTC
TRBV6-8	NA	TRBJ2-7	14	many	CASSRGRPDYEQYF	TGTGCCAGCAGTCGGGGACGGCCAGACTACGAGCAGTACTTC
TRBV6-5	NA	TRBJ1-1	11	few	CASSWNTEAFF	TGTGCCAGCAGCTGGAATACTGAAGCTTTCTTT
TRBV9	TRBD2	TRBJ2-7	14	many	CASSVSSGTYEQYF	TGTGCCAGCAGCGTCTCTAGCGGGACCTACGAGCAGTACTTC
TRBV10-3	NA	TRBJ2-1	18	few	CAISEKGPSGRPYNEQFF	TGTGCCATCAGTGAGAAGGGCCCAAGCGGTAGACCCTACAATGAGCAGTTCTTC
TRBV20-1	NA	TRBJ2-7	12	many	CSARGGVYEQYF	TGCAGTGCTAGGGGGGGTGTCTACGAGCAGTACTTC
TRBV6-1	NA	TRBJ1-5	16	many	CASSELGTYSNQPQHF	TGTGCCAGCAGTGAACTAGGGACATATAGCAATCAGCCCCAGCATTTT
TRBV27	NA	TRBJ2-2	12	many	CASSFWLGELFF	TGTGCCAGCAGTTTTTGGTTGGGGGAGCTGTTTTTT
TRBV9	NA	TRBJ2-2	15	few	CASSVGSATGELFFF	NA
TRBV14	NA	TRBJ2-7	14	many	CASSQVQLAEEQYF	TGTGCCAGCAGCCAAGTCCAACTAGCTGAAGAGCAGTACTTC
TRBV30	TRBD1	TRBJ1-1	15	many	CAWSGGTAMNTEAFF	TGTGCCTGGAGTGGGGGGACAGCCATGAACACTGAAGCTTTCTTT
TRBV5-1	TRBD2	TRBJ2-7	23	many	CASSRTGHIGLAGGRSSSYEQYF	TGCGCCAGCAGTCGAACGGGACACATCGGACTAGCGGGAGGCCGATCTAGCTCCTACGAGCAGTACTTC
TRBV12-3/TRBV12-4	TRBD2	TRBJ2-1	16	NA	CASSASGTSSYNEQFF	TGTGCCAGCAGTGCATCCGGGACTAGCAGTTACAATGAGCAGTTCTTC
TRBV20-1	NA	TRBJ2-1	14	once	CSARDRLKANEQFF	TGCAGTGCTAGAGATAGGTTGAAGGCTAATGAGCAGTTCTTC